In its sample, the clone carrying this T cell receptor (beta chain) was seen once. This sample is part of a study of blood T cell repertoires in COVID-19. The table came from immunoSEQ multiplex PCR; TCRdb's copy has only in-frame clones and leaves some out. Of fewer than 100,000 clones listed, about 80% were seen once; the top ten hold around 22%. Trimming took 1 base from V and 3 from J, leaving 28 bases between them. The CDR3 consists of 21 residues. CDR1 MDHEN and CDR2 SYDVKM come from the germline V gene. This TCR derives from a man aged 65-85 years with acute or convalescent COVID-19. The chain employs TRBV28 and TRBJ2-1; weak D call: TRBD2 (6 bases). Material: peripheral blood. The CDR3 region is CASSLSAGTGATLGDYNEQFF. CDR3 nucleotide sequence: TGTGCCAGCAGTTTATCTGCGGGGACCGGCGCAACTCTCGGGGACTACAATGAGCAGTTCTTC.